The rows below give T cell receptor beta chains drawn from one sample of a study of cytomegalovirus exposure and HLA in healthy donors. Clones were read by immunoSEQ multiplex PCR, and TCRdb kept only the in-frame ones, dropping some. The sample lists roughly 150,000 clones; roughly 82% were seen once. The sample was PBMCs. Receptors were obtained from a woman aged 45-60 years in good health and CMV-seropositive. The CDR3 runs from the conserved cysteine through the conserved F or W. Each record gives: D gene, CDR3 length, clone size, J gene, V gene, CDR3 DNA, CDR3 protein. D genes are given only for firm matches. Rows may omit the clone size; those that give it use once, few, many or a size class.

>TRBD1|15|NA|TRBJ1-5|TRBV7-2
TGTGCCAGCAGCCAACAACAGGGGGGAAATCAGCCCCAGCATTTT
CASSQQQGGNQPQHF
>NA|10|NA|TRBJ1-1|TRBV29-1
TGCAGCGTTGAATCGGCTGAAGCTTTCTTT
CSVESAEAFF
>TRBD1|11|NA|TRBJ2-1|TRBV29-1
TGCAGCGTTGAAGGTTTGGGGACAGGGTTCTTC
CSVEGLGTGFF
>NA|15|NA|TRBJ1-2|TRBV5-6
TGTGCCAGCAGCTTGGCTACGGGGTTTCTGGATGGCTACACCTTC
CASSLATGFLDGYTF
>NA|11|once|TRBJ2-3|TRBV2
TGTGCCAGCAGTGATTCAAATACGCAGTATTTT
CASSDSNTQYF
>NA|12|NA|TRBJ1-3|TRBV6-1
TGTGCCAGCAGTTCAGGGTTGGACACCATATATTTT
CASSSGLDTIYF
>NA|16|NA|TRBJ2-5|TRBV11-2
TGTGCCAGCAGCTTACGAGGGCCTAGGCGTGAGGAGACCCAGTACTTC
CASSLRGPRREETQYF
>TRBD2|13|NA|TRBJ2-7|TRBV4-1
TGCGCCAGCAGTCAGACTAGCGTCCACGAGCAGTACTTC
CASSQTSVHEQYF
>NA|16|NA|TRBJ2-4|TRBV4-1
TGCGCCAGCAGCCAAGAGTGGCCCCTAGCCAAAAACATTCAGTACTTC
CASSQEWPLAKNIQYF
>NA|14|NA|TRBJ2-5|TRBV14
TGTGCCAGCAGCCAAGTAGGCAGGGCAGAGACCCAGTACTTC
CASSQVGRAETQYF
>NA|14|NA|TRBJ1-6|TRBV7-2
TGTGCCAGCAGCTCTTTCAAGGGGAATTCACCCCTCCACTTT
CASSSFKGNSPLHF